This TCR beta chain was identified in a study of T cell responses to AZD1222 COVID-19 vaccine. About the study: The study pooled second doses at about 4 or about 12 weeks.

In the case of this clone: Its antigen is still unknown.

Data came from immunoSEQ multiplex PCR; TCRdb stores just in-frame clones and leaves some out. The data contain roughly 130,000 clones, about 90% of them singletons. With V trimmed by 7 bases and J by 7 bases, 1 base remained unmatched. The CDR3 has 13 residues. Germline-derived CDR1 and CDR2 are SEHNR and FQNEAQ (reference sequence). Study observations and caveats: Donors were largely white British and mainly female; clonal diversity was possibly underestimated. A rise in Spike-specific TCR breadth and depth followed two AZD1222 doses. Spike-wide vaccine-associated CD4 TCRs dominated at 160-218 and 743-854.

The source was peripheral blood, collected on day 0 of AZD1222 vaccination. The chain is built from TRBV7-9 and TRBJ1-6, with TRBD1 matching 10 bases. The clonotype was recovered from an adult in good health. The CDR3 sequence is CASKDRGNSPLHF. The CDR3 nucleotides read TGTGCCAGCAAGGACAGGGGGAATTCACCCCTCCACTTT.